A single sample gave rise to the 2 T cell receptor beta chains below, sequenced in a study of T cells in Graves' hyperthyroidism and ophthalmopathy. Authors of the study amplified TCR beta CDR3 regions from RNA transcripts. An initial round of RT-PCR targeting the TCR CDR3 relied on the HTBI primer set. TCRdb reanalysed the multiplex PCR reads using MiXCR and keeps one entry per CDR3 protein. The data show more than 500,000 distinct CDR3 sequences, roughly 15% seen once. Material: blood. The receptors shown here come from a woman younger than 45 with Graves' hyperthyroidism.

In its sample, this clonotype was seen a few times. The rearrangement links TRBV9 to TRBJ2-1; 8 bases line up with TRBD2. The CDR3 length is 16 residues. J gave up 3 bases and V 0 bases, and 5 bases lay outside the gene matches. CDR1 and CDR2 (germline): SGDLS, YYNGEE. The CDR3 protein is CASSVVSGEHYNEQFF. The CDR3 DNA follows: TGTGCCAGCAGCGTAGTTAGCGGGGAGCACTACAATGAGCAGTTCTTC. Together with reference TRBV9 and TRBJ2-1, the CDR3 gives the full variable domain: DSGVTQTPKHLITATGQRVTLRCSPRSGDLSVYWYQQSLDQGLQFLIQYYNGEERAKGNILERFSAQQFPDLHSELNLSSLELGDSALYFCASSVVSGEHYNEQFFGPGTRLTVL.

This rearrangement joins TRBV10-2 to TRBJ2-7; D tentatively reads TRBD1 or TRBD2 (5 bases each). This CDR3 has 12 residues. Germline CDR1 WSHSY, CDR2 SAAADI. Trimming took 6 bases from V and 7 from J, leaving 13 bases between them. Here the CDR3 DNA reads TGCGCCAGCAGCGCCACTAGGGGAGAGCAGTACTTC. It translates to CASSATRGEQYF.